Below are 29 T cell receptor beta chains sequenced from a single sample in a study of STAT5B mutations in CD4+ large granular lymphocyte leukemia. This table comes from immunoSEQ multiplex PCR, and its TCRdb copy is limited to in-frame clones, with some not included. The repertoire includes 30,000 or so clones, just under 75% of them detected once, and roughly 3.2% sits in the top ten. The specimen sequenced was CD4+ T cells from blood buffy coats. These receptors were obtained from a human donor in good health.

The chain combines TRBV5-1 with TRBJ2-3; no firm D call. The CDR3 covers 13 residues. Germline CDR1 and CDR2: SGHRS and YFSETQ. V gave up 4 bases and J gave up 4 bases, with 10 bases separating them. As DNA, the CDR3 is TGCGCCAGCAGCCCAAGTGTCGCAGATACGCAGTATTTT. Encoded protein: CASSPSVADTQYF.

The chain carries TRBV5-1 and TRBJ1-1; D not resolved. CDR1 and CDR2 (germline): SGHRS, YFSETQ. The CDR3 is 15 residues long. The germline V and J ends were trimmed by 0 bases and 1 base, with 10 bases remaining between them. CDR3 in DNA: TGCGCCAGCAGCTTGGGGGGAGTGGGGAACACTGAAGCTTTCTTT. Translating gives CASSLGGVGNTEAFF.

This clone was seen once. The chain couples TRBV5-1 to TRBJ2-1, with 8 bases fitting TRBD2. The V gene's germline CDR1 is SGHRS and CDR2 YFSETQ. The CDR3 loop spans 15 amino acids. The J segment lost 2 bases and the V segment lost 2 bases, leaving 3 bases of the junction unmatched. CDR3 sequence: CASSLIAGTYNEQFF. CDR3 coding DNA: TGCGCCAGCAGCTTAATAGCGGGGACCTACAATGAGCAGTTCTTC.

The sample holds a few counts of this clone. The chain uses TRBV10-3 and TRBJ2-2; 11 bases fit TRBD2. V trimming: 8 bases; J trimming: 0 bases; junction bases outside the gene matches: 2. CDR1 and CDR2 from the germline V gene are ENHRY and SYGVKD. The length of the CDR3 is 15 residues. CDR3: CAIQTSGTNTGELFF. The CDR3 DNA reads as TGTGCCATCCAGACTAGCGGGACGAACACCGGGGAGCTGTTTTTT.

The chain couples TRBV6-5 to TRBJ2-7; 8 bases map to TRBD2. Germline V lookup: CDR1 MNHEY, CDR2 SVGAGI. The CDR3 runs to 16 residues. The ends lost 0 bases at V and 1 base at J; junction bases unmatched: 5. The CDR3 loop is CASSYSLGGRSYEQYF. CDR3 bases: TGTGCCAGCAGTTACTCGTTGGGCGGGAGGTCCTACGAGCAGTACTTC.

The rearrangement joins TRBV7-2 to TRBJ2-3, with TRBD1 identical over 7 bases. The CDR3 loop spans 15 amino acids. Germline-derived CDR1 and CDR2 are SGHTA and FQGNSA. The ends lost 1 base at V and 2 bases at J; junction bases unmatched: 3. CDR3 nucleotide sequence: TGTGCCAGCAGCTTAGGTGACAGGGCCACAGATACGCAGTATTTT. The encoded protein is CASSLGDRATDTQYF. Full variable domain (outside the CDR3, taken from reference TRBV7-2 and TRBJ2-3): GAGVSQSPSNKVTEKGKDVELRCDPISGHTALYWYRQSLGQGLEFLIYFQGNSAPDKSGLPSDRFSAERTGGSVSTLTIQRTQQEDSAVYLCASSLGDRATDTQYFGPGTRLTVL.

The CDR3 reads CASSYLGVEAFF. The CDR3 DNA reads TGTGCCAGCAGTTACCTGGGGGTTGAAGCTTTCTTT. The V gene is TRBV6-6, the J gene TRBJ1-1; D may be TRBD1 (5 bases). The CDR3 has 12 amino acids. V was trimmed by 2 bases and J by 7 bases, leaving 8 bases between them. CDR1 MNHNY and CDR2 SVGAGI come from the germline V gene (reference sequence).

The chain combines TRBV19 with TRBJ2-7; weak D call: TRBD2 (5 bases). The germline CDR1 and CDR2 sequences are LNHDA and SQIVND (reference sequence). CDR3 length: 11 residues. The V end lost 9 bases, the J end lost 9 bases, and 15 bases lay between the germline ends. DNA of the CDR3: TGTGCCAGCATCTCGGGGAGCCTGCAGTACTTC. It yields the protein CASISGSLQYF.

This clone was picked up a small number of times. V is TRBV12-5 and J is TRBJ2-2; TRBD1 is a possible D gene (6 bases). Germline assignment: CDR1 LGHNT and CDR2 FRNRAP. The V end lost 0 bases, the J end lost 4 bases, and 12 bases lay between the germline ends. CDR3 size: 16 residues. The CDR3 here is CASGLVSGARTGELFF. In nucleotides, the CDR3 is TGTGCTAGTGGTTTGGTATCAGGGGCGCGCACCGGGGAGCTGTTTTTT.

J is TRBJ2-3 and V is TRBV7-2; TRBD2 aligns across 9 bases. Germline loops: CDR1 SGHTA, CDR2 FQGNSA. The J segment lost 4 bases and the V segment lost 0 bases, leaving 5 bases of the junction unmatched. The CDR3 totals 16 residues. The CDR3 region has the DNA TGTGCCAGCAGCTTAGCCGTTAGCGGGAGTTCAGATACGCAGTATTTT. Protein product: CASSLAVSGSSDTQYF. Full variable domain (remainder filled in from reference TRBV7-2 and TRBJ2-3): GAGVSQSPSNKVTEKGKDVELRCDPISGHTALYWYRQSLGQGLEFLIYFQGNSAPDKSGLPSDRFSAERTGGSVSTLTIQRTQQEDSAVYLCASSLAVSGSSDTQYFGPGTRLTVL.

The chain carries TRBV28 and TRBJ2-3; 10 positions match TRBD1. Looked up from germline, CDR1 is MDHEN and CDR2 is SYDVKM. V was pared by 3 bases and J by 4 bases, with 10 bases of the junction left unmatched. The CDR3 spans 17 residues. The CDR3 DNA is TGTGCCAGCAGTTTGAGTGACAGGGGGCGCGGGGCAGATACGCAGTATTTT. Its protein product is CASSLSDRGRGADTQYF.

The chain recombines TRBV5-6 with TRBJ2-3; TRBD2 agrees at 10 bases. CDR3 length: 16 residues. CDR1 is SGHDT, CDR2 YYEEEE, per germline. With V trimmed by 4 bases and J by 3 bases, 8 bases remained unmatched. The CDR3 reads CASSLPGTSVTDTQYF. The DNA for the CDR3 is TGTGCCAGCAGCCTCCCCGGGACTAGCGTAACAGATACGCAGTATTTT.

The rearrangement joins TRBV6-1 to TRBJ2-3, with D tentatively TRBD2 (5 bases). The V gene lost 4 bases and the J gene lost 0 bases, with 11 bases spanning the gap. From germline, CDR1 is MNHNS and CDR2 SASEGT. CDR3 size: 15 residues. The CDR3 reads CASSASGHSTDTQYF. The CDR3 DNA is TGTGCCAGCAGTGCCAGCGGCCATAGCACAGATACGCAGTATTTT.

The chain joins TRBV28 to TRBJ1-2; TRBD1 agrees at 7 bases. The CDR3 length is 14 residues. Trimming removed 5 bases from V and 4 bases from J; junction bases left unmatched: 7. Germline loops: CDR1 MDHEN, CDR2 SYDVKM. The CDR3 sequence is CASSLRGLVYGYTF. The CDR3 DNA reads as TGTGCCAGCAGTCTTAGGGGGCTCGTCTATGGCTACACCTTC.

The rearrangement uses TRBV12-5 and TRBJ2-1, with 9 bases matching TRBD1. V was pared by 5 bases and J by 6 bases, with 5 bases of the junction left unmatched. The CDR3 length is 14 residues. Germline V gives CDR1 LGHNT, CDR2 FRNRAP. CDR3 protein: CASGPSDRGNEQFF. The CDR3 DNA reads as TGTGCTAGTGGTCCCTCGGACAGGGGCAATGAGCAGTTCTTC. The complete variable domain, with remaining parts taken from reference TRBV12-5 and TRBJ2-1, reads DARVTQTPRHKVTEMGQEVTMRCQPILGHNTVFWYRQTMMQGLELLAYFRNRAPLDDSGMPKDRFSAEMPDATLATLKIQPSEPRDSAVYFCASGPSDRGNEQFFGPGTRLTVL.

The J gene is TRBJ1-1, the V gene TRBV6-5; no reliable D call. Germline loops: CDR1 MNHEY, CDR2 SVGAGI. This CDR3 contains 13 residues. V shed 0 bases and J shed 4 bases, with 6 bases lying between them. The DNA for the CDR3 is TGTGCCAGCAGTTACTCGAAGGTCACTGAAGCTTTCTTT. Amino acid sequence: CASSYSKVTEAFF.

The rearrangement uses TRBV11-1 and TRBJ2-7, with TRBD2 matching 10 bases. The CDR3 is 16 amino acids. CDR1 SGHAT and CDR2 FQDESV come from the germline V gene (reference sequence). Losses at the gene ends were 3 bases for V and 3 bases for J; bases not matched to a gene: 8. The CDR3 protein is CASSFSFGLAVYEQYF. DNA for the CDR3: TGTGCCAGCAGCTTCTCTTTTGGACTAGCGGTCTACGAGCAGTACTTC.

The genes are TRBV6-1 and TRBJ1-3, with 9 bases matching TRBD1. The CDR3 extends over 13 amino acids. With 10 bases clipped from V and 9 bases from J, the junction kept 10 bases outside the gene matches. The germline CDR1 and CDR2 sequences are MNHNS and SASEGT. In nucleotides, the CDR3 is TGTGCCACCTATGACAGGGGGTCCATCACCATATATTTT. Its translation is CATYDRGSITIYF.

This rearrangement joins TRBV11-1 to TRBJ2-1; either TRBD1 or TRBD2 may supply D (6 bases each). Germline CDR1 SGHAT, CDR2 FQDESV (reference sequence). The CDR3 length is 16 residues. Trimming cost V 5 bases and J 5 bases, with 19 bases left between them. The chain's CDR3 is CASSLTGIAENNEQFF. CDR3 in DNA: TGTGCCAGCAGCCTCACAGGGATAGCGGAAAACAATGAGCAGTTCTTC.

This clone has only a few counts. The rearrangement joins TRBV2 to TRBJ2-7; D not certain. CDR1 SNHLY and CDR2 FYNNEI come from the germline V gene. V lost 7 bases and J lost 1, with 11 bases in between. This CDR3 spans 13 amino acids. CDR3 in DNA: TGTGCCAGCAACGAGCCCTTTTCCTACGAGCAGTACTTC. This sequence encodes CASNEPFSYEQYF.

This clone was counted a single time. The rearrangement links TRBV25-1 to TRBJ2-7, with TRBD1 identical over 11 bases. The germline gives CDR1 MGHDK, CDR2 SYGVNS. V lost 4 bases to trimming and J lost 3 bases; unmatched junction nucleotides: 5. There are 15 residues in the CDR3. CDR3 nucleotides: TGTGCCAGCAGTGGGGAGGACAGGGGGCGCTACGAGCAGTACTTC. Translation: CASSGEDRGRYEQYF.

This clone was seen a handful of times. The chain has TRBV2 and TRBJ1-1; D gene ambiguous. Germline V CDR1 and CDR2: SNHLY, FYNNEI. This CDR3 is built from 14 residues. The germline V and J ends were trimmed by 6 bases and 1 base, with 12 bases remaining between them. The CDR3 coding sequence is TGTGCCAGCAGACGGTCGGGTTCGAACACTGAAGCTTTCTTT. It yields the protein CASRRSGSNTEAFF.

The chain links TRBV5-6 to TRBJ2-7; D gene unclear. The CDR3 runs to 14 residues. Germline CDR1 SGHDT, CDR2 YYEEEE. V dropped 2 bases and J dropped 4 bases, with 13 bases sitting between them. This CDR3 is CASSFLDPNYEQYF. CDR3 in DNA: TGTGCCAGCAGCTTTTTAGACCCAAATTACGAGCAGTACTTC.

This clone showed up just a few times. The chain couples TRBV11-2 to TRBJ1-6; D unclear. Per the germline V gene, CDR1 is SGHAT and CDR2 is FQNNGV. The CDR3 loop spans 12 amino acids. V shed 2 bases and J shed 11 bases, with 7 bases lying between them. CDR3 sequence: CASSLNPTPLHF. As DNA, the CDR3 is TGTGCCAGCAGCTTAAACCCTACACCCCTCCACTTT.

This clone was recorded a few times. The chain employs TRBV5-4 and TRBJ2-7, with 7 bases that match TRBD1. The CDR3 is 15 amino acids. Germline trimming cut 4 bases from V and 6 bases from J; bases unmatched to any gene: 13. Germline V gene lookup returns CDR1 SGHNT and CDR2 YYREEE (reference sequence). The CDR3 DNA is TGTGCCAGCAGCGCGCGGACAGGACCTTCCCCCGAGCAGTACTTC. Amino acid sequence: CASSARTGPSPEQYF.

This chain links TRBV29-1 with TRBJ1-1; perhaps TRBD1 as D (6 bases). The germline V gene has CDR1 SQVTM and CDR2 ANQGSEA. V dropped 6 bases and J dropped 6 bases, with 17 bases sitting between them. The length of the CDR3 is 13 residues. CDR3 region: CSVRTGLGAEAFF. CDR3 DNA sequence: TGCAGCGTACGAACAGGGCTGGGGGCTGAAGCTTTCTTT.

This chain connects TRBV6-5 to TRBJ2-3, with 12 bases that match TRBD2. The CDR3 runs to 16 residues. V shed 2 bases, J shed 6 bases, and the junction held 6 bases outside the gene matches. CDR1 and CDR2 from the germline V gene are MNHEY and SVGAGI. CDR3 loop: CASSYRLAGGPDTQYF. CDR3 bases: TGTGCCAGCAGTTACCGGCTAGCGGGAGGGCCCGATACGCAGTATTTT.

This sequence joins TRBV29-1 and TRBJ1-2; unclear D gene. V lost 3 bases to trimming and J lost 8 bases, with 16 bases between them. This CDR3 contains 13 residues. Looked up from germline, CDR1 is SQVTM and CDR2 is ANQGSEA. Written as DNA, the CDR3 is TGCAGCGTTGAGCGACGGGAGACACTAGGCTACACCTTC. Translation: CSVERRETLGYTF.

The J gene is TRBJ1-1, the V gene TRBV19, with 12 bases aligning to TRBD1. The germline CDR1 and CDR2 sequences are LNHDA and SQIVND (reference sequence). J was trimmed by 8 bases and V by 6 bases; bases with no gene match: 13. The CDR3 consists of 16 residues. The CDR3 sequence: CASRYSIGDRGREAFF. In nucleotides, the CDR3 is TGTGCCAGTAGATATTCCATCGGGGACAGGGGGCGCGAAGCTTTCTTT.